This T cell receptor beta chain was documented in a study of Ad26.COV2.S vaccination and SARS-CoV-2 variants. On the study more broadly: Donor allocation was to the COV1001 Ad26.COV2.S trial arm.

In regard to this clone: Its antigen is as yet unknown.

Points from the study as a whole: Those who received the vaccine showed greater spike-specific TCR breadth than those given placebo. Once vaccination had occurred, spike-specific CD8+ and CD4+ T cell responses reportedly showed substantial breadth.

Sequencing was performed with immunoSEQ multiplex PCR; in TCRdb, only in-frame clones are kept and a portion is missing. Of 300,000 to 350,000 clones listed, around four fifths were seen once; the top ten hold 2% to 2.5%. Treatment indicated: around 19 received Ad26.COV2.S at low or high dose, single or two shots; about five received placebo; per-sample allocation not given. Day 63 after the first vaccine or placebo injection was the time point for sampling. The sample came from a Boston adult aged 18-55 years. With 0 bases removed from V and 18 bases from J, the gap between germline ends came to 18 bases. Germline V lookup: CDR1 SGHAT, CDR2 FQDESV (reference sequence). CDR3 size: 14 residues.

V gene TRBV11-1 combines with J gene TRBJ1-6; maybe TRBD1 (5 bases). Sequenced here: peripheral blood, sampled in a trial of Ad26.COV2.S vaccine versus placebo. The TCR comes from a person between 18 and 65 years old who received the Ad26.COV2.S COVID-19 vaccine or a placebo. This CDR3 is CASSLAAGRTQPHF. The CDR3 DNA reads as TGTGCCAGCAGCTTAGCGGCGGGGAGGACACAACCCCACTTT.